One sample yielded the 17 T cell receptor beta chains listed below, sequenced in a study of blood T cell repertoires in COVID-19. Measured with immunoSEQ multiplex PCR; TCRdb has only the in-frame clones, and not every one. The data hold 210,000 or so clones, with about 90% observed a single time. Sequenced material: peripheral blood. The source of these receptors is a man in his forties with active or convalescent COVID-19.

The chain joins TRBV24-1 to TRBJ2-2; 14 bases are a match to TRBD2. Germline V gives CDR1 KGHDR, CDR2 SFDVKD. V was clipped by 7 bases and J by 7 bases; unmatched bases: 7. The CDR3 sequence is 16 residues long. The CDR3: CATSQTSGGANGELFF. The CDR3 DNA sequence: TGTGCCACCAGCCAGACTAGCGGGGGGGCCAACGGGGAGCTGTTTTTT.

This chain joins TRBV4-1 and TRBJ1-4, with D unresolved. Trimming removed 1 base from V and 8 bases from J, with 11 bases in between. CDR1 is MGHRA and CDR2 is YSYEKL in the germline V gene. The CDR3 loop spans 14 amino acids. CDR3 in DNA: TGCGCCAGCAGCCAAGTGGCAGGATTCGAAAAACTGTTTTTT. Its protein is CASSQVAGFEKLFF.

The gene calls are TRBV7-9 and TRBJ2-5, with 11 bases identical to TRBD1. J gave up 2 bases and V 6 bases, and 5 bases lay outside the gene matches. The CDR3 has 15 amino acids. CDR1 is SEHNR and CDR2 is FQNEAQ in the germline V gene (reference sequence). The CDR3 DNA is TGTGCCAGCAGGGGAGGACAGGGGGCTCAAGAGACCCAGTACTTC. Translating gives CASRGGQGAQETQYF.

DNA of the CDR3: TGCGCCAGCAGCGCCGGGGGTTTTGGCACCGGGGAGCTGTTTTTT. Translating it yields CASSAGGFGTGELFF. The V and J genes are TRBV5-1 and TRBJ2-2; possible D gene TRBD2, 6 bases. The CDR3 covers 15 residues. Trimming removed 4 bases from V and 4 bases from J, with 14 bases in between. CDR1 is SGHRS and CDR2 is YFSETQ in the germline V gene.

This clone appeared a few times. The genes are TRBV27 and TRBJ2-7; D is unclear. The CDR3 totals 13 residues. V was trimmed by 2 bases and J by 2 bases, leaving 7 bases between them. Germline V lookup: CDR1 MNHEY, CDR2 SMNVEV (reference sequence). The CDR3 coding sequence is TGTGCCAGCAGTTTAACCAGTACCTACGAGCAGTACTTC. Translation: CASSLTSTYEQYF.

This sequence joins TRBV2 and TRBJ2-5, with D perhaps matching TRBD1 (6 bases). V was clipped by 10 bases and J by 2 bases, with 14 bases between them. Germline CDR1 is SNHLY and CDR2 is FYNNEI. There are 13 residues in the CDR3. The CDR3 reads CATGQPRQETQYF. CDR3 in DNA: TGTGCCACCGGACAGCCCCGACAAGAGACCCAGTACTTC. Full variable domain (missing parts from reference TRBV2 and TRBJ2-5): EPEVTQTPSHQVTQMGQEVILRCVPISNHLYFYWYRQILGQKVEFLVSFYNNEISEKSEIFDDQFSVERPDGSNFTLKIRSTKLEDSAMYFCATGQPRQETQYFGPGTRLLVL.

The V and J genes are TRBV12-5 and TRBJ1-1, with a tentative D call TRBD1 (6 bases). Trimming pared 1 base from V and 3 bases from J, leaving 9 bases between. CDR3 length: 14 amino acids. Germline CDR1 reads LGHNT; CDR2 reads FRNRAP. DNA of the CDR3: TGTGCTAGTGGTTTGGACAGGGAGTACACTGAAGCTTTCTTT. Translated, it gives CASGLDREYTEAFF.

CDR3: CASSLHGQGPIYGYTF. The CDR3 DNA follows: TGTGCCAGCAGTTTACACGGACAGGGCCCTATCTATGGCTACACCTTC. This sequence joins TRBV28 and TRBJ1-2; 8 positions match TRBD1. This CDR3 region has 16 residues. With 2 bases clipped from V and 4 bases from J, the junction kept 9 bases outside the gene matches. The germline V gene has CDR1 MDHEN and CDR2 SYDVKM.

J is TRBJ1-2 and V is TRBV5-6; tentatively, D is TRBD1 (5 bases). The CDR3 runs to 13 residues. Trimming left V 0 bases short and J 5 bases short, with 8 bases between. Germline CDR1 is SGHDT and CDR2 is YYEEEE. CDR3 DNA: TGTGCCAGCAGCTTGGGACAGAAGTATGGCTACACCTTC. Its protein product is CASSLGQKYGYTF.

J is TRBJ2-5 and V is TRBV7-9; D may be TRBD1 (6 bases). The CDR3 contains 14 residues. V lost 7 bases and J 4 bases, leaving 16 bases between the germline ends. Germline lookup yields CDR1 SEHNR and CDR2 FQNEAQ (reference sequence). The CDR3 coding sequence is TGTGCCAGCATTCCACAGGGTTCACCAGAGACCCAGTACTTC. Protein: CASIPQGSPETQYF.

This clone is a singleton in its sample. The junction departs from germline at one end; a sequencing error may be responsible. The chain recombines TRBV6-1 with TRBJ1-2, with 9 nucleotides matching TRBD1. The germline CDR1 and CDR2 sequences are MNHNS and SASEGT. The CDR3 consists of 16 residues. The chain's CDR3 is CASREVRKTGGYGYTF. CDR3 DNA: TGTGCCAGCAGGGAAGTTAGAAAGACAGGGGGATATGGCTACACCTTC.

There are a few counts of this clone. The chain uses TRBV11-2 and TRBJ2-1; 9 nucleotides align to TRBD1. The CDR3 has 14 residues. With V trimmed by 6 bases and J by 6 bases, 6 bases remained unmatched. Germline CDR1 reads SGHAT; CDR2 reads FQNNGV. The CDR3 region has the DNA TGTGCCAGCAGATTTGCGACAGGGGGCAATGAGCAGTTCTTC. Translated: CASRFATGGNEQFF.

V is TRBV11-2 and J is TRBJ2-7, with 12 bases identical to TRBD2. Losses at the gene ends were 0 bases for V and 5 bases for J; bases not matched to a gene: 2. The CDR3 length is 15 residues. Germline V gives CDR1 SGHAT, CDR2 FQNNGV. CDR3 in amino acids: CASSLDRTSGNEQYF. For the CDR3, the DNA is TGTGCCAGCAGCTTAGATCGGACTAGCGGGAACGAGCAGTACTTC.

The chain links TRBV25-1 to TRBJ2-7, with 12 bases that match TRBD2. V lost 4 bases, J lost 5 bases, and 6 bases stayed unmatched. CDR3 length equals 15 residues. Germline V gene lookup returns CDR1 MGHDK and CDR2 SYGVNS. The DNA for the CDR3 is TGTGCCAGCAGTGGCAGACTAGCGGGGGACGACGAGCAGTACTTC. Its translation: CASSGRLAGDDEQYF.

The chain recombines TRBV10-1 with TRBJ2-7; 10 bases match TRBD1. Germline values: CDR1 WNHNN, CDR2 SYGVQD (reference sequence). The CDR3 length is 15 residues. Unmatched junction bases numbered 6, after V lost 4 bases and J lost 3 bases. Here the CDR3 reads CASSGRTGGNYEQYF. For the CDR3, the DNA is TGCGCCAGCAGTGGTCGGACAGGGGGGAACTACGAGCAGTACTTC.

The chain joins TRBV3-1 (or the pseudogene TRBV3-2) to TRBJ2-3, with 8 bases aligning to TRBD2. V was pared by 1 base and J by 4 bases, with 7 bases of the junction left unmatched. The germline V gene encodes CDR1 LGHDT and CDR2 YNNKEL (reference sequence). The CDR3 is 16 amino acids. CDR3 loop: CASSQVGGGVPDTQYF. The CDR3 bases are TGTGCCAGCAGCCAAGTCGGGGGGGGAGTACCAGATACGCAGTATTTT.

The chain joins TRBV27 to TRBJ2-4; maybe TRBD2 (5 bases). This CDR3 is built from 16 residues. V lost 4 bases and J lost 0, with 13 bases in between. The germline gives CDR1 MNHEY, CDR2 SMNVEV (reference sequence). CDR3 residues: CASSSEVEVAKNIQYF. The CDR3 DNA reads TGTGCCAGCAGTTCGGAGGTAGAAGTAGCCAAAAACATTCAGTACTTC.